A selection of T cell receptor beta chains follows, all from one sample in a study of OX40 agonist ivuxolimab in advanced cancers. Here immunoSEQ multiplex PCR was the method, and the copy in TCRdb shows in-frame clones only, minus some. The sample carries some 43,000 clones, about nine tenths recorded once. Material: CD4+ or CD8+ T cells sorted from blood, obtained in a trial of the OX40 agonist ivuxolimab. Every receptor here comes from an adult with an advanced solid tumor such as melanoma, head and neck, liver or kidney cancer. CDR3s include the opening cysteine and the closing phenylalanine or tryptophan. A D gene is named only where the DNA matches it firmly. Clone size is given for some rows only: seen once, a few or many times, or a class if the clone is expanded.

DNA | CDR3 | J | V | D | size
TGTGCCAGTAGTATAACCCTTGAGGGAGGTGGCGGCTACACCTTC | CASSITLEGGGGYTF | TRBJ1-2 | TRBV19 | NA | NA
TGTGCCAGCAGCAAAGTGTTAGGACAGGGATACCTCTCTGGGGCCAACGTCCTGACTTTC | CASSKVLGQGYLSGANVLTF | TRBJ2-6 | TRBV21-1 | NA | NA
TGCGCCAGCAGGCCCAAAGCAGCTGAGACCCAGTACTTC | CASRPKAAETQYF | TRBJ2-5 | TRBV5-1 | NA | NA
TGTGCCAGCAGCGCGAGGACCGGGACCGGTGGGGGAAACACCATATATTTT | CASSARTGTGGGNTIYF | TRBJ1-3 | TRBV9 | NA | NA
TGCGCCAGCAGCTTGAACCAGCGGGGGGCGAACACCGGGGAGCTGTTTTTT | CASSLNQRGANTGELFF | TRBJ2-2 | TRBV5-1 | TRBD2 | NA
TGTGCCAGCAAGCAAGGGGGTGGCACCGGGGAGCTGTTTTTT | CASKQGGGTGELFF | TRBJ2-2 | TRBV6-1 | NA | NA
TGTGCCAGTAGTATAGAAGAATACAGGGTTGGGCCCCAGCATTTT | CASSIEEYRVGPQHF | TRBJ1-5 | TRBV19 | NA | NA
TGTGCCAGCAGTTTGGGAAGGGAGGGACAGCCCCAGCATTTT | CASSLGREGQPQHF | TRBJ1-5 | TRBV28 | NA | NA
TGTGCCAGCAGTGACACAGATACGCAGTATTTT | CASSDTDTQYF | TRBJ2-3 | TRBV6-1 | NA | medium-sized
TGTGCCAGCAGTAAGTCAGGACCTTACGAGCAGTACTTC | CASSKSGPYEQYF | TRBJ2-7 | TRBV25-1 | NA | once
TGCGCCAGCAGTTCAATTGGGGGGAAAGACGAGCAGTACTTC | CASSSIGGKDEQYF | TRBJ2-7 | TRBV5-1 | NA | NA
TGTGCCAGCAGTCGGACCCCCCGGGGTGGCTACACCTTC | CASSRTPRGGYTF | TRBJ1-2 | TRBV28 | NA | NA